This T cell receptor (beta chain) was sequenced for a study of blood T cell repertoires in COVID-19. Produced via immunoSEQ multiplex PCR; TCRdb's table is partial and in-frame only. The sample includes around 40,000 clones, roughly nine tenths of them seen just once. Trimming shortened V by 5 bases and J by 4 bases, and 11 bases separated the two germline ends. The CDR3 sequence is 13 residues long. Germline CDR1 WNHNN, CDR2 SYGVQD (reference sequence). This TCR came from a man between 50 and 59 years old with active COVID-19. The V gene is TRBV10-1, the J gene TRBJ2-5; perhaps TRBD2 as D (5 bases). What was sequenced was peripheral blood. The CDR3 here is CASSKGRGETQYF. In DNA form, the CDR3 reads TGCGCCAGCAGTAAGGGTCGGGGAGAGACCCAGTACTTC.